These T cell receptor beta chains were read from a single sample in a study of T cell responses to AZD1222 COVID-19 vaccine. Profiling relied on immunoSEQ multiplex PCR, and the TCRdb table lists in-frame clones only, not all of them. The sample lists under 200,000 clones; about 94% were seen once. The specimen comprised peripheral blood, sampled on day 0 of AZD1222 vaccination. The source of these receptors is an adult in good health. CDR3s include the opening cysteine and the closing phenylalanine or tryptophan. Each record gives: clone size, D gene, J gene, V gene, CDR3 protein, CDR3 DNA. D genes are given only for firm matches. Not every row has a clone size; where given, it reads once, few, many or a size class.

NA | NA | TRBJ1-1 | TRBV30 | CACILTRNTEAFF | TGTGCCTGCATTTTGACCAGAAACACTGAAGCTTTCTTT
NA | TRBD2 | TRBJ2-7 | TRBV6-5 | CASKGAGDREQYF | TGTGCCAGCAAGGGTGCGGGAGATCGCGAGCAGTACTTC
NA | NA | TRBJ1-2 | TRBV27 | CASSSGGGYTF | TGTGCCAGCAGTTCGGGTGGTGGCTACACCTTC
NA | TRBD2 | TRBJ2-3 | TRBV4-1 | CASSQEGAGVLTDTQYF | TGCGCCAGCAGCCAAGAGGGTGCGGGGGTCCTAACAGATACGCAGTATTTT
once | NA | TRBJ2-1 | TRBV20-1 | CSARDPGEQFF | TGCAGTGCTAGAGATCCGGGTGAGCAGTTCTTC
NA | NA | TRBJ1-1 | TRBV6-5 | CASSSMTGPTEAFF | TGTGCCAGCAGTTCCATGACAGGCCCCACTGAAGCTTTCTTT
NA | NA | TRBJ2-2 | TRBV24-1 | CATSDLVGELFF | TGTGCCACCAGTGATTTAGTCGGGGAGCTGTTTTTT
few | NA | TRBJ1-4 | TRBV2 | CASSEDRNNEKLFF | TGTGCCAGCAGTGAAGACAGGAATAATGAAAAACTGTTTTTT
NA | NA | TRBJ1-1 | TRBV2 | CASGLGNTEAFF | TGTGCCAGCGGACTGGGGAACACTGAAGCTTTCTTT
NA | NA | TRBJ1-1 | TRBV10-3 | CAIRKVNTEAFF | TGTGCCATCAGGAAGGTGAACACTGAAGCTTTCTTT
few | TRBD2 | TRBJ2-7 | TRBV28 | CASSPPSAGSHEQYF | TGTGCCAGCAGTCCACCTTCAGCGGGGTCCCACGAGCAGTACTTC
NA | NA | TRBJ2-7 | TRBV28 | CASRLPAGSDEQYF | TGTGCCAGCAGACTACCGGCCGGTAGCGACGAGCAGTACTTC
NA | NA | TRBJ2-7 | TRBV7-9 | CASSPGTAQVQYF | TGTGCCAGCAGCCCCGGGACGGCCCAGGTGCAGTACTTC
NA | NA | TRBJ2-1 | TRBV9 | CASSVTGSNEQFF | TGTGCCAGCAGCGTAACCGGGTCCAATGAGCAGTTCTTC
NA | NA | TRBJ2-1 | TRBV27 | CASSLSAEANEQFF | TGTGCCAGCAGTTTATCGGCGGAGGCCAATGAGCAGTTCTTC
once | NA | TRBJ2-4 | TRBV28 | CASSLVSLAKNIQYF | TGTGCCAGCAGTTTAGTCTCCCTAGCCAAAAACATTCAGTACTTC
NA | NA | TRBJ2-3 | TRBV13 | CASSLEKPASTDTQYF | TGTGCCAGCAGCTTAGAAAAGCCCGCTAGCACAGATACGCAGTATTTT
NA | NA | TRBJ1-1 | TRBV4-3 | CASAPWGQGIWVAFF | TGCGCCAGCGCCCCATGGGGGCAGGGGATCTGGGTAGCTTTCTTT
once | NA | TRBJ1-1 | TRBV9 | CASSVGLGAGTEAFF | TGTGCCAGCAGCGTAGGCCTGGGGGCAGGGACTGAAGCTTTCTTT
NA | NA | TRBJ2-1 | TRBV6-1 | CASSEARGGYNEQFF | TGTGCCAGCAGTGAAGCGCGGGGAGGCTACAATGAGCAGTTCTTC
once | NA | TRBJ2-1 | TRBV7-8 | CASSPQYVSNEQFF | TGTGCCAGCAGCCCCCAATATGTTTCCAATGAGCAGTTCTTC
once | NA | TRBJ2-1 | TRBV28 | CASSLGGIRSYNEQFF | TGTGCCAGCAGTTTAGGCGGGATAAGATCCTACAATGAGCAGTTCTTC
NA | NA | TRBJ1-5 | TRBV7-2 | CASSLLGPNQPQHF | TGTGCCAGCAGCCTACTGGGGCCCAATCAGCCCCAGCATTTT
NA | TRBD2 | TRBJ2-1 | TRBV10-1 | CASSESLAGVGEQFF | TGCGCCAGCAGTGAGTCACTAGCGGGAGTCGGTGAGCAGTTCTTC